This T cell receptor beta chain originates from a study of blood T cell repertoires in COVID-19. V dropped 6 bases and J dropped 1 base, with 6 bases sitting between them. The germline V gene encodes CDR1 DFQATT and CDR2 SNEGSKA (reference sequence). CDR3 length: 11 amino acids. In assigning cohorts, the study relied on participant-reported clinical history. Some clones are missing from TCRdb's copy, which holds only in-frame ones; the method was immunoSEQ multiplex PCR. The sample shows a few hundred thousand clones, around 90% of them seen only once. Material: PBMCs or T cells enriched from blood (not recorded which). This sequence was found in a man aged 30 to 45 who had recovered from COVID-19. V usage is TRBV20-1 and J usage is TRBJ2-5; D is ambiguous. The CDR3 DNA sequence: TGCAGTGCGTACACCCAAGAGACCCAGTACTTC. Encoded protein: CSAYTQETQYF.